The entry below gives a single TCR beta chain sequence along with its context. The record originates from a study of blood T cell repertoires in COVID-19. The table came from immunoSEQ multiplex PCR; TCRdb's copy has only in-frame clones and leaves some out. The sample lists fewer than 200,000 clones, approximately 91% occurring once. Specimen: peripheral blood. The TCR was taken from a man between 18 and 35 years old with COVID-19, enrolled during active disease.

CDR3 bases: TGTGCCAGCAGCACTGGGGACATTTCCTACAATGAGCAGTTCTTC. Protein: CASSTGDISYNEQFF. The chain carries TRBV9 and TRBJ2-1; perhaps TRBD1 as D (6 bases). V was shortened by 4 bases and J by 1 base, with 12 bases between the two germline ends. This CDR3 has 15 amino acids. Germline CDR1 SGDLS, CDR2 YYNGEE. Variable domain in full (rest from reference TRBV9 and TRBJ2-1): DSGVTQTPKHLITATGQRVTLRCSPRSGDLSVYWYQQSLDQGLQFLIQYYNGEERAKGNILERFSAQQFPDLHSELNLSSLELGDSALYFCASSTGDISYNEQFFGPGTRLTVL.